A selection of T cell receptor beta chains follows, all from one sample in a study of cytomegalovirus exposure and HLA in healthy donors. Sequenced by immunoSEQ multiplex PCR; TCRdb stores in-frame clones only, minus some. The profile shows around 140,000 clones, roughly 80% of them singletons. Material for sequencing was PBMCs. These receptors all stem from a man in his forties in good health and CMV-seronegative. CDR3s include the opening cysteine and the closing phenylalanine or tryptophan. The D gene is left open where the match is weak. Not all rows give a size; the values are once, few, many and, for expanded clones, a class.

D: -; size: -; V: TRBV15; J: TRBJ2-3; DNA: TGTGCCACCAGCAGAGAATCCGGGTCCGGAGATACGCAGTATTTT; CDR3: CATSRESGSGDTQYF
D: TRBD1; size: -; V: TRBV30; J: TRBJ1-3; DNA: TGTGCCTGGAGTGAGGGGGAAGGGGGCGTAAACACCATATATTTT; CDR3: CAWSEGEGGVNTIYF
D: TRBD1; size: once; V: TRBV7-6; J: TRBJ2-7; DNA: TGTGCCAGCAGCTCCCCGGACAGGGGTTACGAGCAGTACTTC; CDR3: CASSSPDRGYEQYF
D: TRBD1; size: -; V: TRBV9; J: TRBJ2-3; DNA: TGTGCCAGCAGCATTGGGACAGCCTCCACAGATACGCAGTATTTT; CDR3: CASSIGTASTDTQYF
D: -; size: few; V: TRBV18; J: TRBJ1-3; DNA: TGTGCCAGCTCACCGTTGGGCCCAGGGCCCTCTGGAAACACCATATATTTT; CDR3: CASSPLGPGPSGNTIYF
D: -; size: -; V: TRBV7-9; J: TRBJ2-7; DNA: TGTGCCAGCAGCGTAGGGAGTACAGGTTGGGTGCAGTACTTC; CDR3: CASSVGSTGWVQYF
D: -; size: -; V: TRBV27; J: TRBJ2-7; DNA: TGTGCCAGCAGTTTATCCGGGGGAGAGTACTACGAGCAGTACTTC; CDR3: CASSLSGGEYYEQYF
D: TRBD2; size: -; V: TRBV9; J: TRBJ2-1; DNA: TGTGCCAGCAGCCCTCCAACTAGCGGGGGTCCGCATGAGCAGTTCTTC; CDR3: CASSPPTSGGPHEQFF
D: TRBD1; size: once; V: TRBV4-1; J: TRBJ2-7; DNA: TGCGCCAGCAGCCATCCCCCGGGACAGGACTCCTCCTACGAGCAGTACTTC; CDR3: CASSHPPGQDSSYEQYF
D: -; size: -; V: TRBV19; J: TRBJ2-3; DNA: TGTGCCAGTAGTGGGTACAGGGCTGGCACAGATACGCAGTATTTT; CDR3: CASSGYRAGTDTQYF
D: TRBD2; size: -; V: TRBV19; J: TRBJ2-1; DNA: TGTGCCAGTAGTATAGGCCTAGCGGGGACTGAGCAGTTCTTC; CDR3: CASSIGLAGTEQFF
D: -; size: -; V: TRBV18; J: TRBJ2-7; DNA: TGTGCCAGCTCACCTAACCAGGACAGCTACGAGCAGTACTTC; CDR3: CASSPNQDSYEQYF
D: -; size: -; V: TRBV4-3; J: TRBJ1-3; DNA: TGCGCCAGCAGCCCCTCTCCCTCTGGAAACACCATATATTTT; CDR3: CASSPSPSGNTIYF
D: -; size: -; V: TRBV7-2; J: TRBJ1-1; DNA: TGTGCCAGCAGCTCCTGGACAGTTAACACTGAAGCTTTCTTT; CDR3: CASSSWTVNTEAFF
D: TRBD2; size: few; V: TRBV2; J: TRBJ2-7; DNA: TGTGCCAGCAGTGTCGGGGCTAGCGGGGTCGAGCAGTACTTC; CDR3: CASSVGASGVEQYF
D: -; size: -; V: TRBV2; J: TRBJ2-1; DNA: TGTGCCAGCAGTGTCGCCGTTCTACGGGACAATGAGCAGTTCTTC; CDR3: CASSVAVLRDNEQFF
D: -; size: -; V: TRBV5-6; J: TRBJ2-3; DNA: TGTGCCAGCAGCTTCGAAGGGGGACCCACAGATACGCAGTATTTT; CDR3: CASSFEGGPTDTQYF
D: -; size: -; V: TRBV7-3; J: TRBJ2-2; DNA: TGTGCCAGTGGAATAGGGGCCACCGGGGAGCTGTTTTTT; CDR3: CASGIGATGELFF
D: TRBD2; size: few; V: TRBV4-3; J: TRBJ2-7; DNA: TGCGCCAGCAGCCAGGAGCGGGAGGGATCCTACGAGCAGTACTTC; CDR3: CASSQEREGSYEQYF
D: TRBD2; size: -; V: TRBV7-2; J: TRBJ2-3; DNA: TGTGCCAGCACGGGACTAGTGGCAGATACGCAGTATTTT; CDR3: CASTGLVADTQYF
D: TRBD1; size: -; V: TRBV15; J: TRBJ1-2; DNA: TGTGCCACCAGCACCGGGACAGGGGAAGGCTACACCTTC; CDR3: CATSTGTGEGYTF
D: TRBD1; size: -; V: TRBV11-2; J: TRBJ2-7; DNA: TGTGCCAGCAGCCCCCCAGAGGGACAGGGCTACGAGCAGTACTTC; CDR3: CASSPPEGQGYEQYF
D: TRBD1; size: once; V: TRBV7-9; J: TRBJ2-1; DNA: TGTGCCAGCAGCTCCCCGGACAGGGTCTGGTTCTTC; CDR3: CASSSPDRVWFF
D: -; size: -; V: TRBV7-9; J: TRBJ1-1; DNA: TGTTCCAGCAGCTCCAGGGTGGGGAACACTGAAGCTTTCTTT; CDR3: CSSSSRVGNTEAFF
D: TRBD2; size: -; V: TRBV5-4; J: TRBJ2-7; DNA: TGTGCCAGCAGCCCCGGACTAGCGGGAGAGTACGAGCAGTACTTC; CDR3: CASSPGLAGEYEQYF
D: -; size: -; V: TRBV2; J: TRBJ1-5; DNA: TGTGCCAGCAGGACCCACAGGGCTAGCAATCAGCCCCAGCATTTT; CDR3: CASRTHRASNQPQHF
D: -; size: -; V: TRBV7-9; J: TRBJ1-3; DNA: TGTTCCAGCAGCCTCACCACACACCGCTCTGGAAACACCATATATTTT; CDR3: CSSSLTTHRSGNTIYF
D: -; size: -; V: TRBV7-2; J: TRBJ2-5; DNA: TGTGCCAGCAGCTTAGTAACGGGACAAGAGACCCAGTACTTC; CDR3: CASSLVTGQETQYF
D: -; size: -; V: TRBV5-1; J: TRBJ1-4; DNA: TGCGCCAGCAGCGGAGCCAGGGGTGCTAATGAAAAACTGTTTTTT; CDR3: CASSGARGANEKLFF
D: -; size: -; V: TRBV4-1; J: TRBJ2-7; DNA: TGCGCCAGCAGCCAAGACGACAGCTACGAGCAGTACTTC; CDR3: CASSQDDSYEQYF
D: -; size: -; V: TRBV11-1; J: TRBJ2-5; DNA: TGTGCCAGCAGCTTCGTTTTAGGGGCCACCGAGACCCAGTACTTC; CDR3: CASSFVLGATETQYF
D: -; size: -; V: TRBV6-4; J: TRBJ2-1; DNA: TGTGCCAGCAGTGAGGGGGGCAATGAGCAGTTCTTC; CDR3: CASSEGGNEQFF
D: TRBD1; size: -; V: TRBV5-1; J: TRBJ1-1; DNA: TGCGCCAGCAGCTTGGGACAGGGGGCTGAAGCTTTCTTT; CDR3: CASSLGQGAEAFF
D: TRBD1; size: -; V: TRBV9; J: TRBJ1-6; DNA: TGTGCCAGCAGCGCCGAGGGGGCCGCTTATAATTCACCCCTCCACTTT; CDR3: CASSAEGAAYNSPLHF
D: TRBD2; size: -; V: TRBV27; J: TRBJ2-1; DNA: TGTGCCAGCAGCCCGGGCCCGACTAGCGGGGTCTACAATGAGCAGTTCTTC; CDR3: CASSPGPTSGVYNEQFF
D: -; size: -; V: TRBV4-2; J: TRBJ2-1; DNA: TGTGCCAGCAGCCAAGATGGGGCGGGAGTAGGGGGAAATGAGCAGTTCTTC; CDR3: CASSQDGAGVGGNEQFF
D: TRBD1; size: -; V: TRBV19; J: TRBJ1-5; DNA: TGTGCCAGTAGTATAGTCGACAGGGTTCATCAGCCCCAGCATTTT; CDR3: CASSIVDRVHQPQHF
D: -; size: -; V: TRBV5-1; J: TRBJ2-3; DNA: TGCGCCAGCAGCTTCTACGGGAGCGCAGATACGCAGTATTTT; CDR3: CASSFYGSADTQYF
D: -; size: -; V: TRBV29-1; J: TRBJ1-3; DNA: TGCAGCGTTGGGGGGACTTCTGGAAACACCATATATTTT; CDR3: CSVGGTSGNTIYF
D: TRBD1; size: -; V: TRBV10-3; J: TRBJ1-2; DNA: TGTGCCATCAGTGAGTCGAGTACAGGGGAGGATGGCTACACCTTC; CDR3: CAISESSTGEDGYTF
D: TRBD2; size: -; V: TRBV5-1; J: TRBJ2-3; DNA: TGCGCCAGCAGCTTACGACTTCTAGCGGGATCAGATACGCAGTATTTT; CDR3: CASSLRLLAGSDTQYF
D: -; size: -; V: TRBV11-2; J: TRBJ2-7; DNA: TGTGCCAGCAGCGGCCCCGTTACAGGGACCATCTCCTACGAGCAGTACTTC; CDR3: CASSGPVTGTISYEQYF
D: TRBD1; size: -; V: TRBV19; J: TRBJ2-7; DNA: TGTGCCAGTAGTATAGGGACAGGGGCCTACGAGCAGTACTTC; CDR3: CASSIGTGAYEQYF
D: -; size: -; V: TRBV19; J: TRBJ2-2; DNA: TGTGCCAGTAGTACTAGGAGGTCCAACGGGGAGCTGTTTTTT; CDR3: CASSTRRSNGELFF
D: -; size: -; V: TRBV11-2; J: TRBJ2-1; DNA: TGTGCCAGCAGCTTAGTCCGGGGTGAGCAGTTCTTC; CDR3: CASSLVRGEQFF
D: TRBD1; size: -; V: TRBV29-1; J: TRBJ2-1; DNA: TGCAGCGTCCACGGGACAGGGGGATTCGACAATGAGCAGTTCTTC; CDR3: CSVHGTGGFDNEQFF
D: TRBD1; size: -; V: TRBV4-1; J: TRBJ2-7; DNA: TGCGCCAGCAGCCAAGATGGGACAGGGTACTTCTACGAGCAGTACTTC; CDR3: CASSQDGTGYFYEQYF
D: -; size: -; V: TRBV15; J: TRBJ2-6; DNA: TGTGCCACCAGCAGATACAGGGAAAGTGGGGCCAACGTCCTGACTTTC; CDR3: CATSRYRESGANVLTF
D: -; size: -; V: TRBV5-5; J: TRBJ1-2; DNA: TGTGCCAGCAGCTCGCCAGGGTTTTTCTATGGCTACACCTTC; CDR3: CASSSPGFFYGYTF
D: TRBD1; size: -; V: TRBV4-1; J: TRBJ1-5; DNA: TGCGCCAGCAGCCAAGACCGGGACAGTAATCAGCCCCAGCATTTT; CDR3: CASSQDRDSNQPQHF
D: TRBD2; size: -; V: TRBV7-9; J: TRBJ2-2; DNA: TGTGCCAGCAGTTTGAGGCGGGGGACCGGGGAGCTGTTTTTT; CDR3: CASSLRRGTGELFF
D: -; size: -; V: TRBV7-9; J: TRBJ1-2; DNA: TGTTCCAGCAGCCCACCAGGCCCCTACGGGACAACTAACTATGGCTACACCTTC; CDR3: CSSSPPGPYGTTNYGYTF
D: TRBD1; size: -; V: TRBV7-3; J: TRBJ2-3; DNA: TGTGCTAGCAGCCCGCAACAGGGGTCCACAGATACGCAGTATTTT; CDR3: CASSPQQGSTDTQYF
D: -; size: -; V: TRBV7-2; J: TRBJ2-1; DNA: TGTGCCAGCAGCTTCGTTAGTGAGCAGTTCTTC; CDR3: CASSFVSEQFF
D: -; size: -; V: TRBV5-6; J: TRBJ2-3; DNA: TGTGCCAGCAGCTTGGGAGGGAAGTGGGATACGCAGTATTTT; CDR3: CASSLGGKWDTQYF
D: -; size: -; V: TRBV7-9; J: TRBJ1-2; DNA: TGTGCCAGCAGCTTAACGGTAGCTAACTATGGCTACACCTTC; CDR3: CASSLTVANYGYTF
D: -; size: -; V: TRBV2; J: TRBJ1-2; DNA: TGTGCCAGCAGGCTGGACAGTACTAACTATGGCTACACCTTC; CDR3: CASRLDSTNYGYTF
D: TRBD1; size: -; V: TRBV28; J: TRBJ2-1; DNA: TGTGCCAGCAGCCCGGACAGGAATGCCTACAATGAGCAGTTCTTC; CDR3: CASSPDRNAYNEQFF
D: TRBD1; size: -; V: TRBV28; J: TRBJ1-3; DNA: TGTGCCAGCAGTCCTCGGACAGGGGGCTCTGGAAACACCATATATTTT; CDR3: CASSPRTGGSGNTIYF